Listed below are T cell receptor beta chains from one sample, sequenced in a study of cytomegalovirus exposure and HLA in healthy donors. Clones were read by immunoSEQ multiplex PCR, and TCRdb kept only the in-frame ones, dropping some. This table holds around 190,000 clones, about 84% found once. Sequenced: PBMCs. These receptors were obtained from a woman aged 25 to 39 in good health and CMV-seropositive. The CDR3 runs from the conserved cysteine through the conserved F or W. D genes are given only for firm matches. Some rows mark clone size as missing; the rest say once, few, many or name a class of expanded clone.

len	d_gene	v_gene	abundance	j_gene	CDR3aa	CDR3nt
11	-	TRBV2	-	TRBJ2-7	CASSPSYEQYF	TGTGCCAGCAGCCCTAGTTACGAGCAGTACTTC
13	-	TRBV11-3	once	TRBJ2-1	CASSFPRGNEQFF	TGTGCCAGCAGCTTCCCCAGGGGCAATGAGCAGTTCTTC
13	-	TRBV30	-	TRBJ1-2	CAWSEDSFYGYTF	TGTGCCTGGAGTGAAGACTCATTCTATGGCTACACCTTC
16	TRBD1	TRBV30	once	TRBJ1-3	CAWSVGTGDSGNTIYF	TGTGCCTGGAGTGTAGGGACAGGGGACTCTGGAAACACCATATATTTT
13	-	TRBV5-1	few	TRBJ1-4	CASSSSGNEKLFF	TGCGCCAGCAGCTCCTCAGGGAATGAAAAACTGTTTTTT
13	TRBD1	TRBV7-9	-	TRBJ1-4	CSSSLGGDSRLFF	TGTTCCAGCAGCTTAGGTGGGGACAGCCGGCTGTTTTTT
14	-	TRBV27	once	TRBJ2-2	CASSLQRQSGELFF	TGTGCCAGCAGTTTACAGAGACAGTCCGGGGAGCTGTTTTTT
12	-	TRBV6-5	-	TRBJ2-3	CASSYSGGTQYF	TGTGCCAGCAGTTACTCCGGGGGTACGCAGTATTTT
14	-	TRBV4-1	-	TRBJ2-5	CASSQDTGFREQYF	TGCGCCAGCAGCCAAGATACTGGGTTTAGGGAGCAGTACTTC
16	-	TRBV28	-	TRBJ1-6	CASSPPRGSYNSPLHF	TGTGCCAGCAGTCCTCCCAGGGGATCCTATAATTCACCCCTCCACTTT
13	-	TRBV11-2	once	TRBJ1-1	CASSFDPTAEAFF	TGTGCCAGCAGCTTCGATCCGACAGCTGAAGCTTTCTTT
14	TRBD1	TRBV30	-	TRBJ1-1	CAWSIGTGNAEAFF	TGTGCCTGGAGTATAGGGACAGGGAATGCTGAAGCTTTCTTT
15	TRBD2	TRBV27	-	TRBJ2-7	CASSLAGASVHEQYF	TGTGCCAGCAGTCTAGCGGGAGCATCGGTCCACGAGCAGTACTTC
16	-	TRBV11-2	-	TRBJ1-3	CASRYFQWASGNTIYF	TGTGCCAGCAGATATTTTCAGTGGGCCTCTGGAAACACCATATATTTT
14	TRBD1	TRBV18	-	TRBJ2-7	CASSPRTGEYEQYF	TGTGCCAGCTCACCTAGGACAGGGGAGTACGAGCAGTACTTC
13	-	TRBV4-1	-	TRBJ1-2	CASSQDGQYGYTF	TGCGCCAGCAGCCAAGATGGACAGTATGGCTACACCTTC
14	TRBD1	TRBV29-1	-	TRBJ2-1	CRAGDSHSYNEQFF	TGCAGAGCAGGGGACAGCCACTCCTACAATGAGCAGTTCTTC
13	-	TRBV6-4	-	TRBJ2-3	CASSGDNTDTQYF	TGTGCCAGCAGTGGGGACAACACAGATACGCAGTATTTT
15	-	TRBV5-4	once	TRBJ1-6	CASSSPGHTNSPLHF	TGTGCCAGCAGTTCTCCGGGACATACTAATTCACCCCTCCACTTT
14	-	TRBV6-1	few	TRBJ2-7	CASSTGGGVYEQYF	TGTGCCAGCAGTACTGGAGGAGGAGTATACGAGCAGTACTTC
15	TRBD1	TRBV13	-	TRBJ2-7	CASSPPGTGGGEQYF	TGTGCCAGCAGCCCTCCCGGGACAGGGGGCGGGGAGCAGTACTTC
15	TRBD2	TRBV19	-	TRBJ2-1	CASSPSGTVYNEQFF	TGTGCCAGTAGTCCTAGCGGGACGGTTTACAATGAGCAGTTCTTC
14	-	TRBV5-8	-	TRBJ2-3	CASSSDWSTDTQYF	TGTGCCAGCAGCTCGGACTGGAGCACAGATACGCAGTATTTT
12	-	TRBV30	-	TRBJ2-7	CAWSLGYYEQYF	TGTGCCTGGAGCCTTGGATACTACGAGCAGTACTTC
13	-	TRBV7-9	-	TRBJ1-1	CSSSLGQNTEAFF	TGTTCCAGCAGCCTGGGACAGAACACTGAAGCTTTCTTT
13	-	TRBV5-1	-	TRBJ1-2	CASSLTTNYGYTF	TGCGCCAGCAGCTTGACAACTAACTATGGCTACACCTTC
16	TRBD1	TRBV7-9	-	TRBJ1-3	CSSSLGGQGSGNTIYF	TGTTCCAGCAGCTTAGGGGGACAGGGCTCTGGAAACACCATATATTTT
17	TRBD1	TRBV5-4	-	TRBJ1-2	CASSPFHGTGGWDGYTF	TGTGCCAGCAGCCCCTTTCACGGGACAGGGGGTTGGGATGGCTACACCTTC
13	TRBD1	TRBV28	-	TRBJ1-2	CASRRRTGEGYTF	TGTGCCAGCAGGCGACGTACAGGGGAAGGCTACACCTTC
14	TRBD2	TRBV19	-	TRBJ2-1	CASSIWREETEQFF	TGTGCCAGTAGTATTTGGCGGGAGGAGACTGAGCAGTTCTTC
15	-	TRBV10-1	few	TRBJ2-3	CASSESVGGTDTQYF	TGCGCCAGCAGTGAGTCTGTCGGAGGGACAGATACGCAGTATTTT
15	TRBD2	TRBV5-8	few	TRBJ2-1	CASSTRRTRYDEQFF	TGTGCCAGCAGTACCCGGAGGACTAGATATGATGAGCAGTTCTTC
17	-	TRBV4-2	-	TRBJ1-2	CASSQGQEPPGDYGYTF	TGTGCCAGCAGCCAAGGCCAGGAGCCTCCAGGGGACTATGGCTACACCTTC
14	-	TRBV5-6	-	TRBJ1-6	CASSRRAHNSPLHF	TGTGCCAGCAGCAGGCGGGCGCATAATTCACCCCTCCACTTT
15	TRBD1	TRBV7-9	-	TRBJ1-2	CASSLLGGTGDGYTF	TGTGCCAGCAGCTTACTGGGCGGGACAGGGGACGGCTACACCTTC
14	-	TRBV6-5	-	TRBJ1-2	CASSSVDSPSDYTF	TGTGCCAGCAGTTCCGTCGACAGCCCGAGTGACTACACCTTC
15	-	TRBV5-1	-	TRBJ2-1	CASSLAGSQNNEQFF	TGCGCCAGCAGCTTGGCAGGCTCTCAAAACAATGAGCAGTTCTTC
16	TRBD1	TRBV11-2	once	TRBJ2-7	CASSSIRDRGLYEQYF	TGTGCCAGCAGCTCAATCCGGGACAGGGGACTCTACGAGCAGTACTTC
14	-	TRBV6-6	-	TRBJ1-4	CASSYGQSNEKLFF	TGTGCCAGCAGTTACGGGCAGTCTAATGAAAAACTGTTTTTT
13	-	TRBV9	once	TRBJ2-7	CASSGLTGDEQYF	TGTGCCAGCAGCGGATTAACAGGCGACGAGCAGTACTTC
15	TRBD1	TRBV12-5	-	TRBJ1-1	CASGPLTGGRAEAFF	TGTGCTAGTGGCCCCCTGACAGGGGGCAGGGCTGAAGCTTTCTTT
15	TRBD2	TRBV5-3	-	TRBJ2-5	CARSFTSGRTETQYF	TGTGCCAGAAGCTTTACTAGCGGGAGGACGGAGACCCAGTACTTC
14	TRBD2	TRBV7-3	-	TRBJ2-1	CASSTGLAYDEQFF	TGTGCCAGCAGCACGGGACTAGCTTACGATGAGCAGTTCTTC
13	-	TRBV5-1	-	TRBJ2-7	CASSLTVAYEQYF	TGCGCCAGCAGCTTGACCGTAGCCTACGAGCAGTACTTC
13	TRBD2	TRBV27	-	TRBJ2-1	CASSGLADNEQFF	TGTGCCAGCAGTGGACTAGCGGACAATGAGCAGTTCTTC
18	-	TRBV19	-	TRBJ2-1	CASSMWAVPGFSYNEQFF	TGTGCCAGTAGTATGTGGGCGGTCCCAGGGTTTTCCTACAATGAGCAGTTCTTC
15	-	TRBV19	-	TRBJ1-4	CASATGTATNEKLFF	TGTGCCAGCGCCACAGGGACCGCAACTAATGAAAAACTGTTTTTT
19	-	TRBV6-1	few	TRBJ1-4	CASSESPDGWGSMSEKLFF	TGTGCCAGCAGTGAATCCCCGGACGGCTGGGGCAGTATGAGTGAAAAACTGTTTTTT
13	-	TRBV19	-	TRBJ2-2	CASSLGGTGELFF	TGTGCCAGTAGCCTGGGGGGCACCGGGGAGCTGTTTTTT
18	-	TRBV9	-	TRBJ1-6	CASSARDSLSSYNSPLHF	TGTGCCAGCAGCGCCAGGGACTCCTTGAGCTCCTATAATTCACCCCTCCACTTT